This T cell receptor beta chain stems from a study of Graves' ophthalmopathy and Graves' hyperthyroidism. General observations from the study: Ophthalmopathy versus stable hyperthyroidism: 13-signature model gave 85% to 90% sensitivity, 81.08% specificity.

The length of the CDR3 is 20 residues. V was clipped by 4 bases and J by 1 base; unmatched bases: 14. A word on this clonotype: Its target is unknown.

From RNA, the CDR3 regions of TCR beta chains were amplified and sequenced. A first-round RT-PCR used HTBI primers, followed by a second-round multiplex PCR. TCRdb itself ran the multiplex PCR reads through MiXCR, one entry per CDR3 protein. There are over 150,000 distinct CDR3 sequences in the sample; 30% to 45% occur only once, and roughly 5.8% lies in the top ten. Other autoimmune diseases, uncontrolled infections, pregnancy or lactation led to the exclusion of patients. The authors diagnosed from clinical symptoms, serum thyroxine, TRAb, thyroid ultrasound and orbital computed tomography. The PBMCs used were ones drawn from about 9.3 ml of fresh peripheral blood.

The sequence came from a woman aged 40-49 years with Graves' ophthalmopathy. The sequencing sample was made of peripheral blood. The rearrangement joins TRBV12-3 or TRBV12-4 to TRBJ2-5; 14 bases match TRBD2. DNA for the CDR3: TGTGCCAGCAGTTCCACTACTGGACTAGCGGGAGGCCCGCCCCAAGAGACCCAGTACTTC. This codes for CASSSTTGLAGGPPQETQYF.